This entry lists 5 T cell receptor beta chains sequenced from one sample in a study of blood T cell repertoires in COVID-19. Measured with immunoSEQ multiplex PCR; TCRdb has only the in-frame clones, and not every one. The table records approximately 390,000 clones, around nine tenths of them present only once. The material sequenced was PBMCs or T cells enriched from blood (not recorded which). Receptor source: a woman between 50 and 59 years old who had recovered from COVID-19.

The CDR3 coding sequence is TGTGCCAGCGCCGACAGGGTTCGTAACACCATATATTTT. It yields the protein CASADRVRNTIYF. The chain couples TRBV3-1 (or the pseudogene TRBV3-2) to TRBJ1-3; 7 bases match TRBD1. After removal of 8 bases from V and 7 bases from J, the junction contained 8 bases not matched to a gene. This CDR3 spans 13 amino acids. Germline V CDR1 and CDR2: LGHDT, YNNKEL (reference sequence).

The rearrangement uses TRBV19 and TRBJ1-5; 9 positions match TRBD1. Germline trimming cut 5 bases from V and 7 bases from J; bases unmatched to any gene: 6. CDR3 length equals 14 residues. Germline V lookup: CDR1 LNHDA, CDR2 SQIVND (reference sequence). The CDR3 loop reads CASSGGQGNQPQHF. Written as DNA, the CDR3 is TGTGCCAGTAGTGGTGGACAGGGGAACCAGCCCCAGCATTTT.

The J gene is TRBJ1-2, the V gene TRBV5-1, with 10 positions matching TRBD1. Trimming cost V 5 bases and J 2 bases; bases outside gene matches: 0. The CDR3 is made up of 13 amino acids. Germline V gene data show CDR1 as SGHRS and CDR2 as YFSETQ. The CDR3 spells CASRGQGNYGYTF. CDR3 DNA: TGCGCCAGCAGGGGACAGGGGAACTATGGCTACACCTTC.

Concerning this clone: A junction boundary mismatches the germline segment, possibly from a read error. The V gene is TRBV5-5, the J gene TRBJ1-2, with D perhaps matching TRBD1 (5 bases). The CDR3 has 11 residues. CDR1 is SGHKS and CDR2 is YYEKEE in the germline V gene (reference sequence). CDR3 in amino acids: CASSRSRDLYF. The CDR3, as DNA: TGTGCCAGCAGCAGGTCCCGGGACTTGTACTTC.

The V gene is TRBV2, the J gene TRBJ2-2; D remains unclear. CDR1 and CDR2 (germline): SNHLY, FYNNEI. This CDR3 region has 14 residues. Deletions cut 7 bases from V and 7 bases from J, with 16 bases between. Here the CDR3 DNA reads TGTGCCAGCAAGAGTGGGCTCTCCGGCGGGGAGCTGTTTTTT. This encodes CASKSGLSGGELFF.